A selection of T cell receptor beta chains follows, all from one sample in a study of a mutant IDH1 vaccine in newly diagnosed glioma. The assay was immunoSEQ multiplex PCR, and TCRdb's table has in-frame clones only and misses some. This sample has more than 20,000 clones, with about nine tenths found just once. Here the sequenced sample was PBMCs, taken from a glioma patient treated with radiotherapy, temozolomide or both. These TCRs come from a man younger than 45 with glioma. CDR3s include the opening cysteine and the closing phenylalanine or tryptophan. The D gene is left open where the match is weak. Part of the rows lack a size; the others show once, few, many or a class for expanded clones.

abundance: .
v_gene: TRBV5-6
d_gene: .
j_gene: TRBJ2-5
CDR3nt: TGTGCCAGCAGCTTGCGGGACGTACAAGAGACCCAGTACTTC
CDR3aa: CASSLRDVQETQYF

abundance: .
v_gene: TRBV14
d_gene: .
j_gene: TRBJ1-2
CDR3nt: TGTGCCAGCAGCCAAGGAATGAACTATGGCTACACCTTC
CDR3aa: CASSQGMNYGYTF

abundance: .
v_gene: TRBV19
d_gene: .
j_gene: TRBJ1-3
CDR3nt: TGTGCCAGTAGTATTTCGGAAGTCTCTGGAAACACCATATATTTT
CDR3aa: CASSISEVSGNTIYF

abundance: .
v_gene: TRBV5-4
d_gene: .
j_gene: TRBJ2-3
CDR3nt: TGTGCCAGCAGCTTGAGACAGGTTAGCACAGATACGCAGTATTTT
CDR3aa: CASSLRQVSTDTQYF

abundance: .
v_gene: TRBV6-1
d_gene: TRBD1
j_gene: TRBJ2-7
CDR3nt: TGTGCCAGCAGTGACTCCGGGACAGGGACGTACGAGCAGTACTTC
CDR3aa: CASSDSGTGTYEQYF

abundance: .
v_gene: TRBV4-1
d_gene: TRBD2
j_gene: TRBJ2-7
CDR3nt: TGCGCCAGCAGCCAAGGCCGGACTAGCGAGCAGTACTTC
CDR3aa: CASSQGRTSEQYF

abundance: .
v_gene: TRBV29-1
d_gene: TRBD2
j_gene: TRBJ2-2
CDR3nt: TGCAGCGGGCTTAGCGGGGCGAACACCGGGGAGCTGTTTTTT
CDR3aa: CSGLSGANTGELFF

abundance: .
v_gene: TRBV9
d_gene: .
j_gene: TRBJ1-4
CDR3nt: TGTGCCAGCAGCGTAGGTGCAGGACCCCAAGGTGGGGAACTGTTTTTT
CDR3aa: CASSVGAGPQGGELFF

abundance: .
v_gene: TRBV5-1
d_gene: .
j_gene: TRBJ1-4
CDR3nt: TGCGCCAGCAGCTCCCTCCCGAAAGAAAAACTGTTTTTT
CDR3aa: CASSSLPKEKLFF

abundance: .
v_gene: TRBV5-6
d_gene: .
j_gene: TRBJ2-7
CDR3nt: TGTGCCAGCAGCTCCGGCCGAACCTACGAGCAGTACTTC
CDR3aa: CASSSGRTYEQYF

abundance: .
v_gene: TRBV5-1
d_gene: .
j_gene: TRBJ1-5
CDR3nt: TGCGCCAGCAGCTTGCTAAACCCCGGCGAACAGCCCCAGCATTTT
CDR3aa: CASSLLNPGEQPQHF

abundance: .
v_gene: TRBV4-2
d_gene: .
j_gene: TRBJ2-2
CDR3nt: TGTGCCAGCAGCCAAGATCGTAAGGGGAACACCGGGGAGCTGTTTTTT
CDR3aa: CASSQDRKGNTGELFF

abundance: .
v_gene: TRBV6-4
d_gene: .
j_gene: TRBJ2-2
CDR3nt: TGTGCCAGCAGTGACTCGGCCAGCGGGAACACCGGGGAGCTGTTTTTT
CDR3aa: CASSDSASGNTGELFF

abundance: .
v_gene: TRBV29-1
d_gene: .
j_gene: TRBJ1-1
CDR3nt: TGCAGCGTTGAAGATCGGGGTGTACACCTTACTCGGAACACTGAAGCTTTCTTT
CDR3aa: CSVEDRGVHLTRNTEAFF

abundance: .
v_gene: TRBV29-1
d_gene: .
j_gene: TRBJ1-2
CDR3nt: TGCAGCGTTGTAGGCAGCCGAGCTAACTATGGCTACACCTTC
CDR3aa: CSVVGSRANYGYTF

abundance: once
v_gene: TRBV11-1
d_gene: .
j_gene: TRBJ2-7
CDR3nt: TGTGCCAGCAGCCGAGGAGAGGACGAGCAGTACTTC
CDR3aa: CASSRGEDEQYF

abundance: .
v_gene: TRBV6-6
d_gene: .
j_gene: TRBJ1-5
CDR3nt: TGTGCCAGCAGTTACTCCCCCGATCAGCCCCAGCATTTT
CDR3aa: CASSYSPDQPQHF

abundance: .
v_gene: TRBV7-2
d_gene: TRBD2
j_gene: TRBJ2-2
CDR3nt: TGTGCCAGCAGCCCCACTAGCGGGAGCCACACCGGGGAGCTGTTTTTT
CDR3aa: CASSPTSGSHTGELFF

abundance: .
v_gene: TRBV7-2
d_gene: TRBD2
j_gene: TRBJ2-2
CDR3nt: TGTGCCAGCAGCAGGGGAGGGAGCACCGGGGAGCTGTTTTTT
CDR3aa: CASSRGGSTGELFF

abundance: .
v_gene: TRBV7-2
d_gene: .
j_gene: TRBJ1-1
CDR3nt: TGTGCCAGCAGCTTGGGGCGGGTGGGCACTGAAGCTTTCTTT
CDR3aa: CASSLGRVGTEAFF

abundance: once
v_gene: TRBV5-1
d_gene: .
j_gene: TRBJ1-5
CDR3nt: TGCGCCAGCAGCTTGGAGGGACCTCCTCAGCCCCAGCATTTT
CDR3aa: CASSLEGPPQPQHF

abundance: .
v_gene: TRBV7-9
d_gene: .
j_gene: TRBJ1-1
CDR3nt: TGTGCCAGCAGCTTAGCGTCCCGGAACACTGAAGCTTTCTTT
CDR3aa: CASSLASRNTEAFF

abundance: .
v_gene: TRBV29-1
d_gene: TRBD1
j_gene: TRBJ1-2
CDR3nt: TGCAGCGTTGATAAGCAGGGGGGGGGCTACACCTTC
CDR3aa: CSVDKQGGGYTF

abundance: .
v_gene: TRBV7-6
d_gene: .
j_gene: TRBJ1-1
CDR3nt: TGTGCCAGCAGCTTAATTTGGGACACTGAAGCTTTCTTT
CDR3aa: CASSLIWDTEAFF

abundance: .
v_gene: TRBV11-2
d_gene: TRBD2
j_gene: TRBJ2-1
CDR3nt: TGTGCCAGCAGCTTAATGGCGGGAGGACTCTCCTACAATGAGCAGTTCTTC
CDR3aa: CASSLMAGGLSYNEQFF

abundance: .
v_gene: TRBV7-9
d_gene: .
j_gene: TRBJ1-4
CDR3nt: TGTGCCAGCAGCTTAGAGGACCGCTTTGGAAAACTGTTTTTT
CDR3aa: CASSLEDRFGKLFF

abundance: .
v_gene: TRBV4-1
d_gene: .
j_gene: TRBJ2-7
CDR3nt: TGCGCCAGCAGCCAAGGTATACAGTCCTACGAGCAGTACTTC
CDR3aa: CASSQGIQSYEQYF